This TCR beta chain was found in a study of blood T cell repertoires in COVID-19. Looking at the study overall: From the United States, Italy and Spain came samples of acute and convalescent COVID-19. PBMCs, B-cell-depleted T cells, or T cells were the source of the cDNA or gDNA that made up the material.

Data came from immunoSEQ multiplex PCR; TCRdb stores just in-frame clones and leaves some out. The sample consists of 240,000 or so clones, around 87% of them appearing once. The germline V and J ends were trimmed by 2 bases and 7 bases, with 8 bases remaining between them. CDR1 and CDR2 from the germline V gene are LGHDT and YNNKEL (reference sequence). CDR3 length equals 13 residues. The chain uses TRBV3-1 (or the pseudogene TRBV3-2) and TRBJ2-2; D gene uncertain. The sequencing input was peripheral blood. This sequence was found in a woman in her twenties or thirties who had recovered from COVID-19. The CDR3 nucleotides read TGTGCCAGCAGCCAAAATTTCGGCGGGGAGCTGTTTTTT. Protein product: CASSQNFGGELFF.